This TCR beta chain was sequenced in a study of beta chain features in type 1 diabetes. Germline V CDR1 and CDR2: MNHEY, SVGAGI. V was pared by 5 bases and J by 12 bases, with 7 bases of the junction left unmatched. This CDR3 spans 13 amino acids. This clone showed up just a few times. The target antigen is unknown. As every portion of the isolated RNA was reverse transcribed, the sequencing read expressed TCRB transcripts. Clones were sequenced by immunoSEQ multiplex PCR, and TCRdb holds only the in-frame ones, with some missing. The sample has 600,000 or so clones; 11% to 15% are singletons. Notes on the study in general: The naive, central memory and Treg TCRB repertoires of patients appeared to be more similar to one another than those of healthy donors. Across all four CD4+ subsets, people with type 1 diabetes showed modestly shorter TCRB CDR3s.

The TCR originated in a man aged 18 to 35 with type 1 diabetes. The chain employs TRBV6-5 and TRBJ1-6, with 7 bases identical to TRBD1. Source material: naive CD4+ T cells from blood. For the CDR3, the DNA is TGTGCCAGCAGTCCGGGACAGCCGAGACCCCTCCACTTT. It specifies CASSPGQPRPLHF.